These T cell receptor beta chains were read from a single sample in a study of cytomegalovirus exposure and HLA in healthy donors. TCRdb's table, derived via immunoSEQ multiplex PCR, lists solely in-frame clones and lacks some. Of about 180,000 clones listed, over 75% were seen once; the top ten hold 0.5%. Material: PBMCs. The source is a woman between 50 and 59 years old in good health and CMV-seronegative. CDR3s include the opening cysteine and the closing phenylalanine or tryptophan. A D gene is named only where the DNA matches it firmly. The listing skips clone size in some rows; elsewhere it reads once, few, many or a size class.

clone size: few
D gene: TRBD1
J gene: TRBJ1-5
V gene: TRBV29-1
CDR3 protein: CSVSLDRGGEQPQHF
CDR3 DNA: TGCAGCGTTTCATTAGACAGGGGCGGTGAGCAGCCCCAGCATTTT

clone size: .
D gene: TRBD1
J gene: TRBJ2-5
V gene: TRBV5-1
CDR3 protein: CASSLGRTGGQETQYF
CDR3 DNA: TGCGCCAGCAGCCTTGGCCGAACAGGGGGGCAAGAGACCCAGTACTTC

clone size: few
D gene: .
J gene: TRBJ2-2
V gene: TRBV27
CDR3 protein: CASADTYTGELFF
CDR3 DNA: TGTGCCAGCGCGGACACTTACACCGGGGAGCTGTTTTTT

clone size: .
D gene: .
J gene: TRBJ1-4
V gene: TRBV9
CDR3 protein: CASSAGKGGSGEKLFF
CDR3 DNA: TGTGCCAGCAGCGCGGGAAAGGGAGGATCGGGTGAAAAACTGTTTTTT

clone size: .
D gene: TRBD2
J gene: TRBJ2-5
V gene: TRBV5-4
CDR3 protein: CASSLDIAGYQETQYF
CDR3 DNA: TGTGCCAGCAGCTTGGATATAGCGGGCTACCAAGAGACCCAGTACTTC

clone size: few
D gene: .
J gene: TRBJ1-5
V gene: TRBV7-9
CDR3 protein: CASSLGEGQPQHF
CDR3 DNA: TGTGCCAGCAGCTTAGGGGAGGGACAGCCCCAGCATTTT

clone size: few
D gene: TRBD2
J gene: TRBJ2-3
V gene: TRBV29-1
CDR3 protein: CSVERGGADTQYF
CDR3 DNA: TGCAGCGTTGAGCGGGGGGGAGCAGATACGCAGTATTTT

clone size: .
D gene: .
J gene: TRBJ1-1
V gene: TRBV27
CDR3 protein: CASSFFVNTEAFF
CDR3 DNA: TGTGCCAGCAGTTTCTTCGTGAACACTGAAGCTTTCTTT

clone size: .
D gene: TRBD2
J gene: TRBJ2-5
V gene: TRBV5-1
CDR3 protein: CASSLELAGGSGLTQYF
CDR3 DNA: TGCGCCAGCAGCTTGGAACTAGCGGGAGGAAGTGGGCTGACCCAGTACTTC

clone size: .
D gene: TRBD1
J gene: TRBJ1-3
V gene: TRBV28
CDR3 protein: CASSSKPGQGANTIYF
CDR3 DNA: TGTGCCAGCAGTTCAAAACCGGGACAGGGGGCGAACACCATATATTTT

clone size: few
D gene: .
J gene: TRBJ2-1
V gene: TRBV7-6
CDR3 protein: CASSVSWEYNEQFF
CDR3 DNA: TGTGCCAGCAGCGTTTCCTGGGAGTACAATGAGCAGTTCTTC

clone size: .
D gene: .
J gene: TRBJ1-2
V gene: TRBV11-2
CDR3 protein: CASSLSATYGYTF
CDR3 DNA: TGTGCCAGCAGCTTAAGCGCGACCTATGGCTACACCTTC

clone size: few
D gene: .
J gene: TRBJ2-5
V gene: TRBV6-5
CDR3 protein: CASSANGGTQYF
CDR3 DNA: TGTGCCAGCAGTGCCAACGGGGGGACCCAGTACTTC

clone size: .
D gene: .
J gene: TRBJ1-2
V gene: TRBV6-5
CDR3 protein: CASSYGYGGPNYGYTF
CDR3 DNA: TGTGCCAGCAGTTACGGTTACGGAGGGCCTAACTATGGCTACACCTTC

clone size: .
D gene: TRBD1
J gene: TRBJ2-7
V gene: TRBV18
CDR3 protein: CASSGDRESEQYF
CDR3 DNA: TGTGCCAGCTCAGGGGACAGGGAATCCGAGCAGTACTTC

clone size: .
D gene: .
J gene: TRBJ1-3
V gene: TRBV7-6
CDR3 protein: CASSGPGTFSGNTIYF
CDR3 DNA: TGTGCCAGCAGCGGCCCCGGGACATTCTCTGGAAACACCATATATTTT

clone size: once
D gene: .
J gene: TRBJ1-2
V gene: TRBV7-2
CDR3 protein: CASSLEIWAGYTF
CDR3 DNA: TGTGCCAGCAGCTTAGAAATTTGGGCTGGCTACACCTTC

clone size: .
D gene: .
J gene: TRBJ1-5
V gene: TRBV2
CDR3 protein: CASSERRNQPQHF
CDR3 DNA: TGTGCCAGCAGTGAGAGGCGCAATCAGCCCCAGCATTTT

clone size: .
D gene: TRBD2
J gene: TRBJ2-7
V gene: TRBV7-6
CDR3 protein: CASSSGAGTRIYEQYF
CDR3 DNA: TGTGCCAGCAGCTCAGGAGCGGGGACTAGAATATACGAGCAGTACTTC

clone size: .
D gene: TRBD1
J gene: TRBJ2-7
V gene: TRBV27
CDR3 protein: CASSLSYRGPQGDEQYF
CDR3 DNA: TGTGCCAGCAGTTTATCCTACAGGGGGCCCCAGGGAGACGAGCAGTACTTC

clone size: .
D gene: TRBD1
J gene: TRBJ2-2
V gene: TRBV6-6
CDR3 protein: CASSRGQGVTGELFF
CDR3 DNA: TGTGCCAGCAGCCGAGGACAGGGGGTCACCGGGGAGCTGTTTTTT

clone size: .
D gene: .
J gene: TRBJ2-2
V gene: TRBV6-1
CDR3 protein: CASSESGTGELFF
CDR3 DNA: TGTGCCAGCAGTGAAAGCGGCACCGGGGAGCTGTTTTTT

clone size: .
D gene: .
J gene: TRBJ2-3
V gene: TRBV28
CDR3 protein: CASSLPDNPTQYF
CDR3 DNA: TGTGCCAGCAGTTTACCGGACAATCCCACGCAGTATTTT

clone size: .
D gene: .
J gene: TRBJ1-5
V gene: TRBV2
CDR3 protein: CASSENRRRQHF
CDR3 DNA: TGTGCCAGCAGTGAAAACAGGCGGCGTCAGCATTTT

clone size: few
D gene: TRBD1
J gene: TRBJ2-7
V gene: TRBV25-1
CDR3 protein: CASSDPGQGSSYEQYF
CDR3 DNA: TGTGCCAGCAGTGATCCGGGACAGGGGTCCTCCTACGAGCAGTACTTC

clone size: .
D gene: .
J gene: TRBJ2-1
V gene: TRBV4-1
CDR3 protein: CASSQAIIFSNEQFF
CDR3 DNA: TGCGCCAGCAGCCAAGCAATAATTTTTAGTAATGAGCAGTTCTTC

clone size: .
D gene: TRBD1
J gene: TRBJ1-1
V gene: TRBV4-1
CDR3 protein: CASSQAGQGRSAFF
CDR3 DNA: TGCGCCAGCAGCCAGGCCGGACAGGGCCGTTCGGCTTTCTTT

clone size: .
D gene: .
J gene: TRBJ2-2
V gene: TRBV10-2
CDR3 protein: CASSATPNTGELFF
CDR3 DNA: TGCGCCAGCAGCGCGACACCGAACACCGGGGAGCTGTTTTTT

clone size: few
D gene: .
J gene: TRBJ2-7
V gene: TRBV5-1
CDR3 protein: CASSWASSHEQYF
CDR3 DNA: TGCGCCAGCAGCTGGGCGAGCAGCCACGAGCAGTACTTC

clone size: .
D gene: TRBD1
J gene: TRBJ2-6
V gene: TRBV4-3
CDR3 protein: CASSLSGTGSVLTF
CDR3 DNA: TGCGCCAGCAGCCTCAGCGGGACAGGGAGCGTCCTGACTTTC

clone size: .
D gene: .
J gene: TRBJ2-7
V gene: TRBV7-2
CDR3 protein: CASSFFRTSYEQYF
CDR3 DNA: TGTGCCAGCAGCTTCTTCAGAACCTCCTACGAGCAGTACTTC

clone size: once
D gene: TRBD1
J gene: TRBJ1-4
V gene: TRBV5-1
CDR3 protein: CASSHDRGYEKLFF
CDR3 DNA: TGCGCCAGCAGCCACGACAGGGGCTATGAAAAACTGTTTTTT

clone size: .
D gene: TRBD2
J gene: TRBJ2-3
V gene: TRBV7-9
CDR3 protein: CASSLARLAGTDTQYF
CDR3 DNA: TGTGCCAGCAGCTTAGCGAGGCTAGCGGGCACAGATACGCAGTATTTT

clone size: few
D gene: TRBD2
J gene: TRBJ2-7
V gene: TRBV7-9
CDR3 protein: CASSLGLAGESYEQYF
CDR3 DNA: TGTGCCAGCAGCCTGGGACTAGCGGGTGAATCCTACGAGCAGTACTTC

clone size: .
D gene: TRBD1
J gene: TRBJ2-5
V gene: TRBV13
CDR3 protein: CASSSGQKAGQQETQYF
CDR3 DNA: TGTGCCAGCAGCTCGGGACAGAAAGCAGGTCAGCAAGAGACCCAGTACTTC

clone size: .
D gene: .
J gene: TRBJ1-1
V gene: TRBV7-6
CDR3 protein: CASSLVIRGGEAFF
CDR3 DNA: TGTGCCAGCAGCTTAGTTATTCGGGGGGGTGAAGCTTTCTTT

clone size: .
D gene: TRBD1
J gene: TRBJ2-7
V gene: TRBV6-5
CDR3 protein: CASSGNRGPFNEQYF
CDR3 DNA: TGTGCCAGCAGTGGCAACAGGGGGCCTTTCAACGAGCAGTACTTC

clone size: .
D gene: TRBD2
J gene: TRBJ2-1
V gene: TRBV10-2
CDR3 protein: CASSGGRASYNEQFF
CDR3 DNA: TGCGCCAGCAGTGGTGGGAGGGCCTCCTACAATGAGCAGTTCTTC

clone size: few
D gene: .
J gene: TRBJ2-7
V gene: TRBV6-5
CDR3 protein: CASSEVGEVYEQYF
CDR3 DNA: TGTGCCAGCAGTGAAGTCGGGGAGGTCTACGAGCAGTACTTC

clone size: .
D gene: .
J gene: TRBJ2-7
V gene: TRBV15
CDR3 protein: CATSRDRQGIVTYEQYF
CDR3 DNA: TGTGCCACCAGCAGAGATCGTCAGGGTATAGTGACCTACGAGCAGTACTTC

clone size: .
D gene: TRBD1
J gene: TRBJ1-5
V gene: TRBV28
CDR3 protein: CASLPDRGYNQPQHF
CDR3 DNA: TGTGCCAGCCTACCCGACAGGGGATACAATCAGCCCCAGCATTTT

clone size: .
D gene: .
J gene: TRBJ1-5
V gene: TRBV7-2
CDR3 protein: CASSLVYGSGQPQHF
CDR3 DNA: TGTGCCAGCAGCTTAGTCTATGGGAGCGGTCAGCCCCAGCATTTT

clone size: once
D gene: .
J gene: TRBJ1-1
V gene: TRBV18
CDR3 protein: CASSPPHLSWGLNTEAFF
CDR3 DNA: TGTGCCAGCTCACCACCTCACTTGAGCTGGGGGCTTAACACTGAAGCTTTCTTT